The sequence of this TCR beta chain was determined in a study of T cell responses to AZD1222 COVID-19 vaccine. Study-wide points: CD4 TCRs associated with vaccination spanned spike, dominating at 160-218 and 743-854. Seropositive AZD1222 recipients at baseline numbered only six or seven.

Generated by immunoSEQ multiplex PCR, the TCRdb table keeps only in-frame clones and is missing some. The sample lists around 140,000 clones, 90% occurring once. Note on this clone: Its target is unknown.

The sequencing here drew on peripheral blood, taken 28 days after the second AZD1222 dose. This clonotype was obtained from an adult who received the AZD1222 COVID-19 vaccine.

CDR3 loop: CASSLGDTNSPLHF. CDR3 nucleotide sequence: TGTGCCAGCAGCTTAGGGGACACTAATTCACCCCTCCACTTT. This rearrangement joins TRBV7-9 to TRBJ1-6; maybe TRBD1 (6 bases). Trimming pared 1 base from V and 6 bases from J, leaving 7 bases between. The CDR3 loop spans 14 amino acids. The V gene's germline CDR1 is SEHNR and CDR2 FQNEAQ (reference sequence).